The 25 T cell receptor beta chains reported below all come from one sample, sequenced in a study of T cell responses to AZD1222 COVID-19 vaccine. Profiling relied on immunoSEQ multiplex PCR, and the TCRdb table lists in-frame clones only, not all of them. The table lists around 150,000 clones, 85% to 95% of them singletons. Source: peripheral blood, taken on day 0 of AZD1222 vaccination. These receptors originate from an adult in good health.

CDR3 nucleotide sequence: TGTGCCAGCAGCCGGGCGGGGGGAGGTAGCGGTTCCTACGAGCAGTACTTC. Its translation: CASSRAGGGSGSYEQYF. The chain couples TRBV7-2 to TRBJ2-7; 8 nucleotides match TRBD2. The V gene end was trimmed by 5 bases and the J gene end by 1 base; junction bases not matched to a gene: 13. Per germline, CDR1 SGHTA and CDR2 FQGNSA. CDR3 length: 17 residues.

The genes are TRBV9 and TRBJ1-2; 8 positions agree with TRBD1. Germline CDR1 and CDR2: SGDLS and YYNGEE. The CDR3 extends over 14 amino acids. Trimming took 2 bases from V and 4 from J; bases not matched to a gene: 4. CDR3 loop: CASSVSGGPYGYTF. The CDR3 nucleotides are TGTGCCAGCAGCGTCTCAGGGGGCCCCTATGGCTACACCTTC.

The rearrangement joins TRBV3-1 (or the pseudogene TRBV3-2) to TRBJ1-2, with a possible D match to TRBD1 (5 bases). Germline V gene data show CDR1 as LGHDT and CDR2 as YNNKEL (reference sequence). Trimming took 5 bases from V and 8 from J, leaving 15 bases between them. The CDR3 consists of 13 residues. CDR3 protein: CASSEGSGSGYTF. CDR3 coding DNA: TGTGCCAGCAGCGAAGGATCAGGGAGCGGCTACACCTTC.

V is TRBV7-2 and J is TRBJ2-7, with TRBD2 matching 13 bases. This CDR3 contains 15 residues. J was trimmed by 7 bases and V by 4 bases; bases with no gene match: 7. The germline CDR1 and CDR2 sequences are SGHTA and FQGNSA. CDR3 nucleotides: TGTGCCAGCAGCTCCTTACTAGCGGGGGGGCCGGAGCAGTACTTC. Amino acid sequence: CASSSLLAGGPEQYF.

This chain joins TRBV2 and TRBJ1-2, with D maybe TRBD1 (5 bases). Trimming took 2 bases from V and 3 from J, leaving 10 bases between them. Germline V CDR1 and CDR2: SNHLY, FYNNEI. The CDR3 totals 14 residues. CDR3 bases: TGTGCCAGCAGTGAAAGGCAGGGCGACTATGGCTACACCTTC. Translation: CASSERQGDYGYTF.

The chain combines TRBV2 with TRBJ1-2; 10 bases are a match to TRBD1. The germline CDR1 and CDR2 sequences are SNHLY and FYNNEI. Unmatched junction bases numbered 4, after V lost 7 bases and J lost 2 bases. The CDR3 consists of 14 residues. CDR3 nucleotide sequence: TGTGCCAGCACGGACAGGGGGAAGAACTATGGCTACACCTTC. Protein: CASTDRGKNYGYTF.

This clone has just one count. Other DNA sequences of this sample code for an identical CDR3. V gene TRBV29-1 combines with J gene TRBJ1-2, with D perhaps TRBD1 (5 bases). V was clipped by 6 bases and J by 4 bases, with 9 bases between them. There are 11 residues in the CDR3. Germline CDR1 and CDR2: SQVTM and ANQGSEA. The CDR3 DNA reads TGCAGCGTGGACACGACCTATGGCTACACCTTC. This codes for CSVDTTYGYTF.

J is TRBJ1-2 and V is TRBV3-1 (or the pseudogene TRBV3-2), with unresolved D. This CDR3 contains 19 residues. The V gene lost 1 base and the J gene lost 4 bases, with 25 bases spanning the gap. The V gene's germline CDR1 is LGHDT and CDR2 YNNKEL (reference sequence). CDR3 nucleotide sequence: TGTGCCAGCAGCCAAGTGATCCCCCGGGTGCCGGGCACAGCCTATGGCTACACCTTC. Translation gives CASSQVIPRVPGTAYGYTF.

Only one count was recorded for this clone. This chain links TRBV5-4 with TRBJ1-3; TRBD1 matches at 9 bases. Trimming took 0 bases from V and 4 from J; bases not matched to a gene: 2. Germline values: CDR1 SGHNT, CDR2 YYREEE (reference sequence). The CDR3 is 15 amino acids. The CDR3 is CASSLGQGEGNTIYF. The DNA for the CDR3 is TGTGCCAGCAGCTTGGGACAGGGGGAAGGAAACACCATATATTTT.

The gene calls are TRBV11-2 and TRBJ2-7; weak D call: TRBD1 (5 bases). The CDR3 sequence is 15 residues long. V was trimmed by 6 bases and J by 2 bases, leaving 17 bases between them. Germline V gene lookup returns CDR1 SGHAT and CDR2 FQNNGV. The CDR3, as DNA: TGTGCCAGCAGTTACAGGACCAGAAACGCCTACGAGCAGTACTTC. It codes for CASSYRTRNAYEQYF.

V gene TRBV6-5 combines with J gene TRBJ2-7; D call uncertain. The length of the CDR3 is 15 residues. Germline V gene sequence: CDR1 MNHEY, CDR2 SVGAGI. Between the trimmed V and J ends, which lost 0 bases and 2 bases, there was a span of 11 bases. Here the CDR3 reads CASSYSMASPYEQYF. The CDR3 DNA is TGTGCCAGCAGTTACTCGATGGCCAGCCCCTACGAGCAGTACTTC.

V gene TRBV27 combines with J gene TRBJ2-1; possible D gene TRBD2, 6 bases. Deletions cut 6 bases from V and 14 bases from J, with 23 bases between. This CDR3 is built from 14 residues. Germline CDR1 is MNHEY and CDR2 is SMNVEV (reference sequence). The CDR3 spells CASSGTGWGTGEFF. In DNA, the CDR3 is TGTGCCAGCAGCGGTACGGGGTGGGGGACGGGAGAGTTCTTC.

V and J are TRBV4-1 and TRBJ1-2; the D gene is possibly TRBD1 (6 bases). Germline-derived CDR1 and CDR2 are MGHRA and YSYEKL. The CDR3 totals 14 residues. V lost 1 base and J lost 4, with 10 bases in between. This CDR3 is CASSQAGVSYGYTF. The DNA of the CDR3 is TGCGCCAGCAGCCAAGCAGGGGTTTCCTATGGCTACACCTTC.

This chain connects TRBV7-9 to TRBJ2-7, with 10 bases matching TRBD1. Germline lookup yields CDR1 SEHNR and CDR2 FQNEAQ (reference sequence). This CDR3 comprises 14 residues. V trimming: 4 bases; J trimming: 3 bases; junction bases outside the gene matches: 3. Here the CDR3 DNA reads TGTGCCAGCAGCTCGCGGACAGGGGGCTACGAGCAGTACTTC. Its translation is CASSSRTGGYEQYF.

This chain links TRBV28 with TRBJ1-3; D is possibly TRBD1 (5 bases). Between the trimmed V and J ends, which lost 3 bases and 1 base, there was a span of 13 bases. The CDR3 covers 16 residues. The germline V gene has CDR1 MDHEN and CDR2 SYDVKM. CDR3 protein: CASSLTGDPSGNTIYF. As DNA, the CDR3 is TGTGCCAGCAGTTTGACGGGGGACCCATCTGGAAACACCATATATTTT.

V usage is TRBV9 and J usage is TRBJ2-7, with D perhaps matching TRBD1 (6 bases). Germline CDR1 and CDR2: SGDLS and YYNGEE. The length of the CDR3 is 15 residues. The V end lost 8 bases, the J end lost 7 bases, and 25 bases lay between the germline ends. The CDR3 DNA is TGTGCCAGTACTCTGCCTCCATCCACCACAGGGGAGCAGTACTTC. Its translation: CASTLPPSTTGEQYF.

This chain uses TRBV5-1 with TRBJ1-4, with D unresolved. V lost 3 bases to trimming and J lost 6 bases, with 15 bases between them. Germline V lookup: CDR1 SGHRS, CDR2 YFSETQ. The CDR3 contains 15 residues. In nucleotides, the CDR3 is TGCGCCAGCAGCTCGTCCGGGCATCGGGATGAAAAACTGTTTTTT. Translation gives CASSSSGHRDEKLFF.

The chain links TRBV6-6 to TRBJ2-2, with D hard to call. V lost 5 bases and J lost 0, with 7 bases in between. Germline V lookup: CDR1 MNHNY, CDR2 SVGAGI (reference sequence). The CDR3 is 14 amino acids. The CDR3: CASSTRTNTGELFF. The CDR3 DNA reads as TGTGCCAGCAGTACACGTACGAACACCGGGGAGCTGTTTTTT.

This chain links TRBV10-1 with TRBJ2-3; D call uncertain. The V and J ends lost 7 bases and 0 bases respectively, with 17 bases between them. Germline V CDR1 and CDR2: WNHNN, SYGVQD (reference sequence). The CDR3 extends over 16 amino acids. The CDR3, as DNA: TGCGCCAGCATAGGACGCAACTTTCCTAGCACAGATACGCAGTATTTT. This codes for CASIGRNFPSTDTQYF.

In its sample, this clone was seen a few times. J is TRBJ1-1 and V is TRBV7-9; D may be TRBD1 (6 bases). CDR1 SEHNR and CDR2 FQNEAQ come from the germline V gene (reference sequence). V lost 3 bases and J lost 1, with 9 bases in between. This CDR3 comprises 14 residues. The CDR3 region is CASSFRGGNTEAFF. The CDR3 nucleotides are TGTGCCAGCAGCTTTCGAGGGGGGAACACTGAAGCTTTCTTT. Using reference TRBV7-9 and TRBJ1-1 for the parts outside the CDR3, the full variable domain is DTGVSQNPRHKITKRGQNVTFRCDPISEHNRLYWYRQTLGQGPEFLTYFQNEAQLEKSRLLSDRFSAERPKGSFSTLEIQRTEQGDSAMYLCASSFRGGNTEAFFGQGTRLTVV.

The rearrangement uses TRBV30 and TRBJ1-3; 10 bases map to TRBD1. The length of the CDR3 is 15 residues. Per germline, CDR1 GTSNPN and CDR2 SVGIG (reference sequence). J gave up 2 bases and V 7 bases, and 8 bases lay outside the gene matches. The CDR3, as DNA: TGTGCCTCCTCCTCCGGGACAGGGGCTGGAAACACCATATATTTT. Residues: CASSSGTGAGNTIYF.

CDR3 coding DNA: TGTGCCAGCAGCTTAGGCTCAGCAGCGCTCTATAATTCACCCCTCCACTTT. It yields the protein CASSLGSAALYNSPLHF. This chain connects TRBV7-9 to TRBJ1-6; unclear D gene. CDR3 size: 17 residues. With 1 base removed from V and 3 bases from J, the gap between germline ends came to 13 bases. The germline CDR1 and CDR2 sequences are SEHNR and FQNEAQ (reference sequence).

The chain carries TRBV7-8 and TRBJ1-3; the D gene is possibly TRBD1 (6 bases). The CDR3 is 16 residues long. V lost 1 base, J lost 2 bases, and 12 bases lay in between. Germline-derived CDR1 and CDR2 are SGHVS and FQNEAQ. The CDR3, as DNA: TGTGCCAGCAGCTTAGACAGGGTCTTCCCTGGAAACACCATATATTTT. Its translation is CASSLDRVFPGNTIYF.

The CDR3 region has the DNA TGTGCCACCAGCAGAGATCAGGGGGTATATGGCTACACCTTC. The encoded protein is CATSRDQGVYGYTF. The chain is built from TRBV15 and TRBJ1-2; TRBD1 aligns across 7 bases. Germline values: CDR1 LNHNV, CDR2 YYDKDF (reference sequence). With 0 bases clipped from V and 5 bases from J, the junction kept 3 bases outside the gene matches. The CDR3 sequence is 14 residues long.

J is TRBJ2-2 and V is TRBV27; D is perhaps TRBD1 or TRBD2 (5 bases each). This CDR3 has 14 amino acids. Germline V gene lookup returns CDR1 MNHEY and CDR2 SMNVEV (reference sequence). Trimming removed 3 bases at V and 8 bases at J, with 13 bases between. As DNA, the CDR3 is TGTGCCAGCAGTTTGGAGAGGGGAGTGGGGGAGCTGTTTTTT. Translating gives CASSLERGVGELFF.